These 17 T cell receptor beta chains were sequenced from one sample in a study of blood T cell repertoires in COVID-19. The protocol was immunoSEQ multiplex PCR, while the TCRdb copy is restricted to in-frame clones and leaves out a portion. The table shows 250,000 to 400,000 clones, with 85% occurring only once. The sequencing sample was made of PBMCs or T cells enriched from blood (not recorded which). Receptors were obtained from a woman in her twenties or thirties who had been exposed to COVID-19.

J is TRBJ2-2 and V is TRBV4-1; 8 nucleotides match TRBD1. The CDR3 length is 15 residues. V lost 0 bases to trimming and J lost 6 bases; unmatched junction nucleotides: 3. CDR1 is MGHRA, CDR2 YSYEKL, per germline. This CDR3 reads CASSQEEQGAGELFF. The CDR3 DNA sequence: TGCGCCAGCAGCCAAGAAGAACAGGGGGCCGGGGAGCTGTTTTTT.

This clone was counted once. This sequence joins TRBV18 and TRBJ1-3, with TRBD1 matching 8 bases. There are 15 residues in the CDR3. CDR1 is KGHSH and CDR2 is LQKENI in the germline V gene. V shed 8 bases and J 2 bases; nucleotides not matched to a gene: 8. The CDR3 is CASTQTGAAGNTIYF. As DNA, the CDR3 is TGTGCCAGCACGCAGACAGGGGCAGCTGGAAACACCATATATTTT.

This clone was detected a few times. The CDR3 protein is CASSLTGTGVTGELFF. CDR3 nucleotide sequence: TGCGCCAGCAGCTTGACCGGGACAGGGGTCACCGGGGAGCTGTTTTTT. The chain is built from TRBV5-1 and TRBJ2-2; 10 bases agree with TRBD1. Germline trimming cut 1 base from V and 4 bases from J; bases unmatched to any gene: 4. Germline CDR1 and CDR2: SGHRS and YFSETQ. The CDR3 runs to 16 residues. The entire variable domain, with the rest obtained from reference TRBV5-1 and TRBJ2-2, is as follows: KAGVTQTPRYLIKTRGQQVTLSCSPISGHRSVSWYQQTPGQGLQFLFEYFSETQRNKGNFPGRFSGRQFSNSRSEMNVSTLELGDSALYLCASSLTGTGVTGELFFGEGSRLTVL.

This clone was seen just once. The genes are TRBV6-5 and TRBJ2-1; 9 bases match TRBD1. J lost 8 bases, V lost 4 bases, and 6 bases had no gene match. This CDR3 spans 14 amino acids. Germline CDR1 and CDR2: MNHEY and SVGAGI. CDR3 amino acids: CASSSTGGRDEQFF. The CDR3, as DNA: TGTGCCAGCAGTTCGACAGGGGGAAGGGATGAGCAGTTCTTC.

The CDR3, as DNA: TGCGCCAGCAGCCAAGGCAGGGGACTAGCTTTAACAGATACGCAGTATTTT. Protein: CASSQGRGLALTDTQYF. V gene TRBV4-1 combines with J gene TRBJ2-3; 9 bases map to TRBD2. CDR1 is MGHRA, CDR2 YSYEKL, per germline. The CDR3 consists of 17 residues. The J segment lost 3 bases and the V segment lost 1 base, leaving 8 bases of the junction unmatched.

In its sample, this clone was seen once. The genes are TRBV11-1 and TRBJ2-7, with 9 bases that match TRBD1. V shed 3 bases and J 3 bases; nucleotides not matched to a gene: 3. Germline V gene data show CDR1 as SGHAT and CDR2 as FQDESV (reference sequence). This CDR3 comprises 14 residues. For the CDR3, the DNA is TGTGCCAGCAGCTTGCGGGACAGGGACTACGAGCAGTACTTC. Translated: CASSLRDRDYEQYF.

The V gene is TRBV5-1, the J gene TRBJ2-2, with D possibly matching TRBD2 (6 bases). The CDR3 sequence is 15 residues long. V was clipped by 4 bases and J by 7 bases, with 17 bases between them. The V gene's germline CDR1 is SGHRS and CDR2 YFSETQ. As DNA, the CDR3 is TGCGCCAGCAGCCCGGACGCAGGGACTTTCGGGGAGCTGTTTTTT. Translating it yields CASSPDAGTFGELFF.

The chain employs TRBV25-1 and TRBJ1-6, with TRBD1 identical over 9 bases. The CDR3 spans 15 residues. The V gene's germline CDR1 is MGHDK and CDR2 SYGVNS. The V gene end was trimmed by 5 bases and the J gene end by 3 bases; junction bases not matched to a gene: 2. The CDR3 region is CASSPGQGYNSPLHF. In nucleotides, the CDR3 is TGTGCCAGCAGTCCGGGACAGGGCTATAATTCACCCCTCCACTTT.

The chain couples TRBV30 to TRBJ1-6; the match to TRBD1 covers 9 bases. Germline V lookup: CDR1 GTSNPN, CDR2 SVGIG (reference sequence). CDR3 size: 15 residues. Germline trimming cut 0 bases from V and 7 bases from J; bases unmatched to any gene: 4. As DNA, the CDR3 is TGTGCCTGGAGTGTACGGGACAGGGAAAATTCACCCCTCCACTTT. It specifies CAWSVRDRENSPLHF.

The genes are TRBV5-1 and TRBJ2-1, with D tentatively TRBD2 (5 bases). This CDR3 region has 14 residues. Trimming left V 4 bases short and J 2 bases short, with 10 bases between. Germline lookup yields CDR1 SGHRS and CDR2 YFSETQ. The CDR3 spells CASSAVATYNEQFF. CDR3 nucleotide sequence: TGCGCCAGCAGCGCGGTAGCGACCTACAATGAGCAGTTCTTC.

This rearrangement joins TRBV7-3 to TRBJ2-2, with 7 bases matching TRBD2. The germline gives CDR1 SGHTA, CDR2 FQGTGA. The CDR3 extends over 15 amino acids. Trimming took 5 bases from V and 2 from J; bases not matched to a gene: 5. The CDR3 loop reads CASSLGRGNTGELFF. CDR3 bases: TGTGCCAGCAGCCTGGGGAGGGGAAACACCGGGGAGCTGTTTTTT. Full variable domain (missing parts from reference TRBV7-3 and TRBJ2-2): GAGVSQTPSNKVTEKGKYVELRCDPISGHTALYWYRQSLGQGPEFLIYFQGTGAADDSGLPNDRFFAVRPEGSVSTLKIQRTERGDSAVYLCASSLGRGNTGELFFGEGSRLTVL.

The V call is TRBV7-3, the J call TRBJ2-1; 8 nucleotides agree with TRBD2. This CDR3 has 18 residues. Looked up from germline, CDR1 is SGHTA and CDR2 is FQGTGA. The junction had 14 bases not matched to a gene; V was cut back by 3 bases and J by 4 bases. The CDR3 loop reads CASSFLDPKLAAYNEQFF. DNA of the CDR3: TGTGCCAGCAGCTTTCTTGATCCCAAACTAGCGGCTTACAATGAGCAGTTCTTC.

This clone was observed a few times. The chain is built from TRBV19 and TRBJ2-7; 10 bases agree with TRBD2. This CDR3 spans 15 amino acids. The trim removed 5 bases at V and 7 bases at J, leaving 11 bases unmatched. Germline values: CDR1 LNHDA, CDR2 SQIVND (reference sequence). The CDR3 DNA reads TGTGCCAGTAGTGCACAACTAGCGGGGCCCAAGGAGCAGTACTTC. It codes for CASSAQLAGPKEQYF. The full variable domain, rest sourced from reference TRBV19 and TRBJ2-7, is DGGITQSPKYLFRKEGQNVTLSCEQNLNHDAMYWYRQDPGQGLRLIYYSQIVNDFQKGDIAEGYSVSREKKESFPLTVTSAQKNPTAFYLCASSAQLAGPKEQYFGPGTRLTVT.

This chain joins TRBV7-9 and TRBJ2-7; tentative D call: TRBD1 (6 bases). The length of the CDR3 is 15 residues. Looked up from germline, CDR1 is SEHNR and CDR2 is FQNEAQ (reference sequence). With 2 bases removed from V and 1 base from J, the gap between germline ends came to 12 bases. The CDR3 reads CASSLRDTKSYEQYF. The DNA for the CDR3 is TGTGCCAGCAGCTTAAGGGACACGAAGTCCTACGAGCAGTACTTC.

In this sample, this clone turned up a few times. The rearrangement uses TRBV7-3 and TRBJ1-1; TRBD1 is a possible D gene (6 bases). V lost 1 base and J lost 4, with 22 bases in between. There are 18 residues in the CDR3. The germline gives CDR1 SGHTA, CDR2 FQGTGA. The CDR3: CASSLRWQGPSQLTEAFF. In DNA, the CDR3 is TGTGCCAGCAGCTTAAGATGGCAGGGGCCTTCCCAACTCACTGAAGCTTTCTTT.

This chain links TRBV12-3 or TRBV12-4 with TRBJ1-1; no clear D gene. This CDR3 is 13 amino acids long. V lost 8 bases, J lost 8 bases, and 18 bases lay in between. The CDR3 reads CASGVRAEGEAFF. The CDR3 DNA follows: TGTGCCAGCGGGGTGAGGGCTGAAGGAGAAGCTTTCTTT.

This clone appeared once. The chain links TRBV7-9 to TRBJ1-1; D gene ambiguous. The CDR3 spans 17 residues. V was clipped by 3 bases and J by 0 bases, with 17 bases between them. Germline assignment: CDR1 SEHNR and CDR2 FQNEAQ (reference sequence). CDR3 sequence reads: CASSFVSLKILNTEAFF. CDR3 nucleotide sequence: TGTGCCAGCAGCTTCGTCTCACTCAAAATTCTGAACACTGAAGCTTTCTTT.